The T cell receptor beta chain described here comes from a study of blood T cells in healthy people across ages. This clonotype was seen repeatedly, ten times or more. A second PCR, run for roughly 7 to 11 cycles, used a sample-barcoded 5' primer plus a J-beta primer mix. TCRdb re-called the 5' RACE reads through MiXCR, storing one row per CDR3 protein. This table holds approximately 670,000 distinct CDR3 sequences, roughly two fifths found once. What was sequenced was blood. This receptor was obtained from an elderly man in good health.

The CDR3 reads CASSFGAGYTF. The CDR3 DNA reads as TGTGCCAGCAGTTTTGGGGCCGGCTACACCTTC. The gene calls are TRBV12-3 or TRBV12-4 and TRBJ1-2; weak D call: TRBD1 (5 bases). The CDR3 is 11 amino acids. V was clipped by 3 bases and J by 8 bases, with 7 bases between them.